This T cell receptor (beta chain) emerged from a study of CD4 and CD8 cells across lung adenocarcinoma regions. TCRdb itself ran the PCR reads through MiXCR, one entry per CDR3 protein. This sample carries roughly 24,000 distinct CDR3 sequences, 52% of them seen once, and the ten largest clones take over 20%. Trimming cost V 4 bases and J 13 bases; bases outside gene matches: 22. Germline values: CDR1 MNHNS, CDR2 SASEGT. This CDR3 is built from 18 residues. Donors had localized lung adenocarcinoma, a non-small cell lung cancer. Source material: CD4+ T cells from the center of a lung tumor. The clonotype was recovered from a male donor with lung adenocarcinoma. The CD4 and CD8 labels of this study may be unreliable. V gene TRBV6-1 combines with J gene TRBJ2-4, with 10 bases that match TRBD2. The CDR3 sequence is CASSAASGGLSSYNEQYF. The CDR3 DNA reads as TGTGCCAGCAGTGCGGCTAGCGGGGGTCTTAGCTCCTACAATGAGCAGTACTTC.